This T cell receptor beta chain was documented in a study of T cell responses to AZD1222 COVID-19 vaccine. V lost 1 base to trimming and J lost 8 bases, with 9 bases between them. This CDR3 has 12 residues. Germline CDR1 is SGHRS and CDR2 is YFSETQ. Only in-frame clones appear in the TCRdb table, and some are missing; sequencing was by immunoSEQ multiplex PCR. The sample shows some 150,000 clones, 86% of them seen only once. The J gene is TRBJ1-2, the V gene TRBV5-1, with D hard to call. The sequence came from an adult who received the AZD1222 COVID-19 vaccine. Sequencing was performed on peripheral blood, taken 28 days after the second AZD1222 dose. The CDR3 nucleotides are TGCGCCAGCAGCTTGATGGGAGAGGGCTACACCTTC. Encoded protein: CASSLMGEGYTF.